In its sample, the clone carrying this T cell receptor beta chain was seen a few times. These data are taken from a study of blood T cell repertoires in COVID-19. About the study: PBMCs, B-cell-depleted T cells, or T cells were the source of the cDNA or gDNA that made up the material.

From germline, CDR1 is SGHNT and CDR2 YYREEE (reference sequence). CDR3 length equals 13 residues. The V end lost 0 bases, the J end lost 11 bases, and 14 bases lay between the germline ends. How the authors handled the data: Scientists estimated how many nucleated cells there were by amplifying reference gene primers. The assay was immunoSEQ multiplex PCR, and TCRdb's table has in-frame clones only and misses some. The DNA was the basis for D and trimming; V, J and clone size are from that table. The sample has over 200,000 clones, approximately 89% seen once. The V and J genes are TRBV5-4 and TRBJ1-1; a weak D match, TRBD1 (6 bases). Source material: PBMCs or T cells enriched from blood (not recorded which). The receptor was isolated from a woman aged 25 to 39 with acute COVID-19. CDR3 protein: CASSLGTAYDAFF. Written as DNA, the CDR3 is TGTGCCAGCAGCTTGGGGACAGCTTACGACGCTTTCTTT.